This T cell receptor beta chain was identified in a study of beta chain features in type 1 diabetes. Study observations and caveats: For Type 1 diabetes patients, all four CD4+ subsets carried TCRB CDR3s that were moderately but significantly shorter. There were fewer insertions and more deletions at the VDJ junctions of type 1 diabetes patients.

The CDR3 runs 15 residues. The authors reverse transcribed all of the isolated RNA, so sequencing captured expressed TCRB transcripts. Deep immunoSEQ sequencing covered naive, central memory and regulatory T cell samples. Generated by immunoSEQ multiplex PCR, the TCRdb table keeps only in-frame clones and is missing some. The repertoire consists of about 740,000 clones, with roughly 13% occurring once and the leading ten covering around 0.022%. In regard to this clone: Antigen: not known.

The sample was naive CD4+ T cells from blood. This sequence joins TRBV21-1 and TRBJ2-7; the table's TRBD1 call for D was not verified on the DNA. TRBV21-1 constitutes a pseudogene. This sequence was found in a man aged 18 to 29 with type 1 diabetes. Written as DNA, the CDR3 is TGTGCCAGCAGCAACGGGACAGGGAAGGGCTACGAGCAGTACTTC. Translated, it gives CASSNGTGKGYEQYF.